Given below is one TCR beta chain in context. Its target is not known. This specimen comes from a study of immune evolution from preneoplasia to lung adenocarcinoma. Study at large: HLA loss of heterozygosity: about 7% AIS, about 15% MIA, about 32% ADC, none AAH.

Trimming removed 6 bases at V and 3 bases at J, with 15 bases between. CDR1 MNHNS and CDR2 SASEGT come from the germline V gene. This CDR3 spans 15 amino acids. Two lung cancer pathologists independently confirmed each histologic diagnosis. Repertoires were generated with immunoSEQ multiplex PCR, while TCRdb's copy carries only in-frame clones and drops some. Among more than 5,000 clones listed, about 81% were seen once. Overall study results and limits: KRAS-mutant nodules had the highest T cell clonality. Normal lung had highest clonality; later lesions appeared denser, more diverse.

This sequence originates from a person aged 45-60 years with lung adenocarcinoma. Sequencing used FFPE invasive lung adenocarcinoma tissue. V usage is TRBV6-1 and J usage is TRBJ2-1, with D perhaps given as TRBD1 or TRBD2 (6 bases each). The CDR3 sequence: CASREGTWDYNEQFF. CDR3 in DNA: TGTGCCAGCAGGGAGGGGACATGGGACTACAATGAGCAGTTCTTC.